A selection of T cell receptor beta chains follows, all from one sample in a study of graft-versus-host responses after intestinal transplantation. The protocol was immunoSEQ multiplex PCR, while the TCRdb copy is restricted to in-frame clones and leaves out a portion. The table shows about 94,000 clones, with over 75% occurring only once. These receptors' antigens are unknown. This specimen was unstimulated CD8+ T cells sorted from spleen or lymph node cells, taken before intestinal transplant. These TCRs come from a human donor who received an intestinal transplant. CDR3s include the opening cysteine and the closing phenylalanine or tryptophan. The D gene is left open where the match is weak. Clone size is stated in some rows and not others, as once, few, many or a class when expanded.

j_call | clone_size | v_call | d_call | cdr3_nt | cdr3_aa
TRBJ2-1 | NA | TRBV4-1 | TRBD2 | TGCGCCAGCAGCCAAGATCCGGGGGGTGATGAGCAGTTCTTC | CASSQDPGGDEQFF
TRBJ2-1 | once | TRBV7-9 | TRBD2 | TGTGCCAGCAGCTCTGGGGCTAGCGGGTACAATGAGCAGTTCTTC | CASSSGASGYNEQFF
TRBJ1-2 | few | TRBV30 | TRBD1 | TGTGCCTGGAGTGAAGGGGGCGCCAACTATGGCTACACCTTC | CAWSEGGANYGYTF
TRBJ1-4 | once | TRBV6-5 | NA | TGTGCCAGCAGATTACAGGGAAATGAAAAACTGTTTTTT | CASRLQGNEKLFF
TRBJ1-1 | NA | TRBV30 | NA | TGTGCCTGGAGTGTAGTAGGGGTAGGCACTGAAGCTTTCTTT | CAWSVVGVGTEAFF
TRBJ2-7 | NA | TRBV27 | TRBD1 | TGTGCCAGCAGGGAGACAGGGGGCTATTACGAGCAGTACTTC | CASRETGGYYEQYF
TRBJ2-7 | NA | TRBV4-1 | TRBD2 | TGCGCCAGCAGCCGTACGGGGGGACGCGAGCAGTACTTC | CASSRTGGREQYF
TRBJ1-5 | NA | TRBV4-1 | NA | TGCGCCAGCAGCCCGCGTCGAGGGCGAAGCAATCAGCCCCAGCATTTT | CASSPRRGRSNQPQHF
TRBJ2-6 | NA | TRBV28 | TRBD1 | TGTGCCAGCAGTTGGGGACAGGGACAACGTGGGGCCAACGTCCTGACTTTC | CASSWGQGQRGANVLTF
TRBJ1-5 | few | TRBV4-1 | NA | TGCGCCAGCAGCCAAGATGGCCTAGGGGGTCAGCCCCAGCATTTT | CASSQDGLGGQPQHF
TRBJ2-1 | NA | TRBV27 | TRBD2 | TGTGCCAGCACCCCGACTAGCGGGAGGGCCGTTGCCCATGAGCAGTTCTTC | CASTPTSGRAVAHEQFF
TRBJ1-3 | few | TRBV30 | NA | TGTGCCTATCACGGGGGGCAAGCTGGAAACACCATATATTTT | CAYHGGQAGNTIYF
TRBJ2-5 | NA | TRBV15 | TRBD2 | TGTGCCACCAGCAGATTCGGGCTAGCGGGGGATGGGGAGACCCAGTACTTC | CATSRFGLAGDGETQYF
TRBJ2-7 | NA | TRBV5-1 | NA | TGCGCCAGCAGCCCGACTCCTGATGAGCAGTACTTC | CASSPTPDEQYF
TRBJ2-7 | NA | TRBV19 | TRBD2 | TGTGCCAGTAGCAAGGGACTAGCGGGAACCTACGAGCAGTACTTC | CASSKGLAGTYEQYF
TRBJ1-1 | NA | TRBV25-1 | TRBD1 | TGTGCCAGCAGTGCATTCACCGGACAGGGCTACACTGAAGCTTTCTTT | CASSAFTGQGYTEAFF
TRBJ2-5 | once | TRBV10-3 | NA | TGTGCCATCAGTGACCTAGACGAGACCCAGTACTTC | CAISDLDETQYF
TRBJ2-1 | NA | TRBV5-4 | NA | TGTGCCAGCAGCTTAGGTACAGGGACCTACAATGAGCAGTTCTTC | CASSLGTGTYNEQFF
TRBJ1-1 | medium-sized | TRBV4-1 | NA | TGCGCCAGCAGCCAAGATCTGGGAGACACCCGTCCCTTCTTT | CASSQDLGDTRPFF
TRBJ2-1 | NA | TRBV27 | NA | TGTGCCAGCGGGAGTTGGAATGAGCAGTTCTTC | CASGSWNEQFF
TRBJ2-3 | NA | TRBV9 | TRBD1 | TGTGCCAGCAGCGTAGGAATCGGCGGGACAGGGCGCACAGATACGCAGTATTTT | CASSVGIGGTGRTDTQYF
TRBJ2-4 | NA | TRBV7-2 | TRBD1 | TGTGCCAGCAGCCTGACAGGGGAAAACATTCAGTACTTC | CASSLTGENIQYF
TRBJ2-7 | NA | TRBV27 | TRBD1 | TGTGCCAGCAGTTTGGGGACAGGTCCCTACGAGCAGTACTTC | CASSLGTGPYEQYF
TRBJ2-2 | once | TRBV7-3 | TRBD2 | TGTGCCAGCAGCCAAGGTCTAGCGGGAGACACCGGGGAGCTGTTTTTT | CASSQGLAGDTGELFF
TRBJ2-1 | NA | TRBV14 | NA | TGTGCCAGCAGCGAAGGACAGCTTCGATTCTCCTACAATGAGCAGTTCTTC | CASSEGQLRFSYNEQFF
TRBJ2-2 | NA | TRBV28 | NA | TGTGCCAGCAGTTTAGGCGGGAAGCACACCGGGGAGCTGTTTTTT | CASSLGGKHTGELFF
TRBJ2-1 | NA | TRBV28 | NA | TGTGCCAGCAGTTTAGGTAGGCAGGGGTTTTTCAATGAGCAGTTCTTC | CASSLGRQGFFNEQFF
TRBJ1-4 | NA | TRBV7-9 | TRBD1 | TGTGCCAGCAGCCCCAGGACAGGGGGCGAGGACGAAAAACTGTTTTTT | CASSPRTGGEDEKLFF
TRBJ2-1 | NA | TRBV19 | NA | TGTGCCAGTAGTCCAACCCGTCAGGGTATGTGGAATGAGCAGTTCTTC | CASSPTRQGMWNEQFF
TRBJ2-1 | NA | TRBV5-1 | NA | TGCGCCAGCAGCTTGGCGCGGGTCACGGTCAATGGGCAGTTCTTC | CASSLARVTVNGQFF
TRBJ2-3 | NA | TRBV7-2 | TRBD2 | TGTGCCAGCAGCCTCAGACCGGGACTAGCGGGGGCCCACACAGATACGCAGTATTTT | CASSLRPGLAGAHTDTQYF
TRBJ2-1 | NA | TRBV4-2 | TRBD2 | TGTGCCAGCAGCCAATACCAAAGCGGGAGGGCTGGGGATGAGCAGTTCTTC | CASSQYQSGRAGDEQFF
TRBJ2-3 | NA | TRBV23-1 | NA | TGCGCCAGCATACAGGGGACAGCGGGGGACTTTGAATACACAGATACGCAGTATTTT | CASIQGTAGDFEYTDTQYF
TRBJ2-1 | NA | TRBV4-1 | NA | TGCGCCAGCAGCCTCCTGAGACTGACTCCCAACATCTACAATGAGCAGTTCTTC | CASSLLRLTPNIYNEQFF
TRBJ2-1 | NA | TRBV7-9 | NA | TGTGCCAGCAGCTTTCCCGGGGATAACTATGAGCAGTTCTTC | CASSFPGDNYEQFF
TRBJ2-2 | NA | TRBV5-4 | NA | TGTGCCAGCAGCCATTTAACAGGGAACACCGGGGAGCTGTTTTTT | CASSHLTGNTGELFF
TRBJ1-5 | NA | TRBV15 | NA | TGTGCCACCAGCAGGAACCCGGGACAACACTATAGCAATCAGCCCCAGCATTTT | CATSRNPGQHYSNQPQHF
TRBJ2-1 | NA | TRBV4-3 | TRBD2 | TGCGCCAGCAGCCAAGATGCTAGCGGGGGGGCCTACAATGAGCAGTTCTTC | CASSQDASGGAYNEQFF
TRBJ1-4 | NA | TRBV5-1 | TRBD1 | TGCGCCAGCAGCTCACGACAGGGCGAGCAAGGTGAAAAACTGTTTTTT | CASSSRQGEQGEKLFF
TRBJ1-1 | NA | TRBV5-1 | NA | TGCGCCAGCAGCTTGGATCCGACTGAAGCTTTCTTT | CASSLDPTEAFF
TRBJ2-5 | NA | TRBV20-1 | NA | TGCAGTGCGATGGGTACGGGGACCCAGTACTTC | CSAMGTGTQYF